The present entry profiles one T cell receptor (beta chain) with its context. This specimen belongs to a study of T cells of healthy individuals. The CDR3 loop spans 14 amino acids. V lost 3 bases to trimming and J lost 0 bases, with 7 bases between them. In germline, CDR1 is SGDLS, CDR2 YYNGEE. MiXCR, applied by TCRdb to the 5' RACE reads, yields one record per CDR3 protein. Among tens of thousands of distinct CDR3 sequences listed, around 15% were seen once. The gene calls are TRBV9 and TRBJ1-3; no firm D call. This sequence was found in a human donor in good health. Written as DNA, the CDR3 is TGTGCCAGCAGCGCGTCCAGCTCTGGAAACACCATATATTTT. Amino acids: CASSASSSGNTIYF.